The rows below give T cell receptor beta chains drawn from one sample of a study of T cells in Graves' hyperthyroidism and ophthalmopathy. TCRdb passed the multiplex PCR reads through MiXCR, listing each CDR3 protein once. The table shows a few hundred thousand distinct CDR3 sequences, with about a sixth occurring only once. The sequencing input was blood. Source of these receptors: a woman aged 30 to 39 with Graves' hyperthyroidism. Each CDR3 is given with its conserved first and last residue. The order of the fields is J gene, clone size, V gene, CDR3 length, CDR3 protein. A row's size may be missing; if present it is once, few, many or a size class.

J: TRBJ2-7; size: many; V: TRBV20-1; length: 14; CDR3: CSAHSVMVAYEQYF
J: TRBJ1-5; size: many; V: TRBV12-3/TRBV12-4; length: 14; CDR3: CASSSEGDWQPQHF
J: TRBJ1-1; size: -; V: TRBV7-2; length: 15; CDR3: CASSLVGEMNTEAFF
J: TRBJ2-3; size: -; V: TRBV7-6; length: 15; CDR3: CASSDPGLATDTQYF
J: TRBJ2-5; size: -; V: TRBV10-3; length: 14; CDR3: CAISLQGPQETQYF
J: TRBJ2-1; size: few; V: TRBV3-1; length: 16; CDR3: CASSQATSGPSDEQFF
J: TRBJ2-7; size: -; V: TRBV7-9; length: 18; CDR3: CASSLDLGRGSGAYEQYF
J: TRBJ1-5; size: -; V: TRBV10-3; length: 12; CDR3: CATRGSNQPQHF
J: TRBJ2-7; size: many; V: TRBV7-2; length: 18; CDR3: CASSRPLIGAGKLDEQYF
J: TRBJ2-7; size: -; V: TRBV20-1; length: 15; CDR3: CSASPVSGTVYEQYF
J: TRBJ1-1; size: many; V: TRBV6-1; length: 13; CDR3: CASRETENTEAFF
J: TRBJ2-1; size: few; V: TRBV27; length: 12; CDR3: CASSPRPSEQFF
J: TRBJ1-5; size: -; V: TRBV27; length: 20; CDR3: CASSLHWGQDSPDSNQPQHF
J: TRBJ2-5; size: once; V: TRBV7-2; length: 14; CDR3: CASSLGGARETQYF
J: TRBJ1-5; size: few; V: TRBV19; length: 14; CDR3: CASSKDRANQPQHF
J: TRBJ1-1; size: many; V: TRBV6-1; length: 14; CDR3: CASGRRQRNTEAFF
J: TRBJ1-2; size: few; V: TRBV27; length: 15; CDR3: CASSTRTGWGYGYTF
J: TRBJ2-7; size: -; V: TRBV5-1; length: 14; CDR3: CASRGTGVTYEQYF
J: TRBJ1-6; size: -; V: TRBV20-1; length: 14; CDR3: CSVRTGYNNSPLHF
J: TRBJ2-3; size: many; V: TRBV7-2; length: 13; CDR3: CASSPSIKGVQYF
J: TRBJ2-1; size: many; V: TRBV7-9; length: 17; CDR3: CASSLDPGASGRGEQFF
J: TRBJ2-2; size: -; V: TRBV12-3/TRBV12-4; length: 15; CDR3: CASSLALGITGELFF
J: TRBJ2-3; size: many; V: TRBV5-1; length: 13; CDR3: CASNPSIGDTQYF
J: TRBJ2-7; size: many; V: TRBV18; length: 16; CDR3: CASSPNQLESSYEQYF
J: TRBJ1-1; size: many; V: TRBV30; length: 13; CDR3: CAWRSDGNTEAFF
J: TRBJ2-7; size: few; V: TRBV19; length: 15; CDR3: CASSTRLAETYEQYF
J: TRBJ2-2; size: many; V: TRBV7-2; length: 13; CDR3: CASSLGGARELFF
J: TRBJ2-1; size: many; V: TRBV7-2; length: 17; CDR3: CASSSDARTGRLDEQFF
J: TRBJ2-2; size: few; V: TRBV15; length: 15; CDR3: CATGDVAGNTGELFF
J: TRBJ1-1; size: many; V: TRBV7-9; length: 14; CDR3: CASSLAWGDTEAFF
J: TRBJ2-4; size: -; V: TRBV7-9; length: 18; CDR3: CASSWRLAGGRVENIQYF
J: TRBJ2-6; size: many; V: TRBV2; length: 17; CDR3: CASRRDSLSSGANVLTF
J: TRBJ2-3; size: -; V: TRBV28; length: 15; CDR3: CASSQSYRGTDTQYF
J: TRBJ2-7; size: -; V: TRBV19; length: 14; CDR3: CASDEGRGRGEQYF
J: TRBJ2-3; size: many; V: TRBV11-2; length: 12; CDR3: CASSFTGDTQYF
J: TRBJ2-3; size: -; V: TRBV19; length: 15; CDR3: CATSGGRSGTDTQYF
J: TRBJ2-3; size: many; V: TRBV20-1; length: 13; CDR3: CSATSHRTDTQYF
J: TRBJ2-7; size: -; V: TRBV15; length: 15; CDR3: CATSRDLTGKKEQYF
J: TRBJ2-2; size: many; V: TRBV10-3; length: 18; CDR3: CAISESSFSGRGTGELFF
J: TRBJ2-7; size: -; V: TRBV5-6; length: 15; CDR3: CASSLEASGAIEQYF
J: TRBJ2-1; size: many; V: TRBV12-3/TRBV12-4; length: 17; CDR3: CASSPRGAGGPYNEQFF
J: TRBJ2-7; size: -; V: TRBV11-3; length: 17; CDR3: CASSQDLTSGTSYEQYF
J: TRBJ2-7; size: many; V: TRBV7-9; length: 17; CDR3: CASSSSGTGEFLNEQYF
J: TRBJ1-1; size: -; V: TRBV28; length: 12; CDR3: CASSLGRESAFF
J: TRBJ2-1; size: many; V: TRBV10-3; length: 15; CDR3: CATRITSGSVNEQFF
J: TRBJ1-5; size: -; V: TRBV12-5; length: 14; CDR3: CASAFGPSNQPQHF
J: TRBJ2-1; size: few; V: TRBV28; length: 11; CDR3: CASLLGNEQFF
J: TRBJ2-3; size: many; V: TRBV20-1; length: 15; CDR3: CSADRLAGNTDTQYF
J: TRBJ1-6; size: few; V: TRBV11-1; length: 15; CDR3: CASTLGSSYNSPLHF
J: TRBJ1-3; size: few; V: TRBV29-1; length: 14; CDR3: CSVEDQQRGNTIYF
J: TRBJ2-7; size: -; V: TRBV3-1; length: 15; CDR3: CASSQDLGLSYEQYF
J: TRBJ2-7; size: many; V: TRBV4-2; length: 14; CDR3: CASSQVAGKSEQYF
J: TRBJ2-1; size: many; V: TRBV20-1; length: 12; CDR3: CSASDEYNEQFF
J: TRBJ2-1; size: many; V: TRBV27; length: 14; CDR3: CASTRRSSYNEQFF